This T cell receptor (beta chain) derives from a study of T cell changes during pregnancy in multiple sclerosis (dated by TCRdb to between 2018 and 2020). With respect to the entire study: The study examined how the T cell repertoire changed over the course of pregnancy in women with multiple sclerosis.

Library preparation was by the immunoSEQ multiplex PCR assay. TCRdb holds this immuneACCESS table with in-frame rearrangements only. Some clones are missing; in checked studies, unresolved V genes explain under half, and the rest has no known cause. The sample table lists under 80,000 clones, around nine tenths of them with a count of one. The ten largest clones capture around 0.5% of the sample. As regards this clone: No antigen is known for it. No base quality information exists; no much larger clone differs at one position.

The source was CD4+ T cells from peripheral blood mononuclear cells, collected in the second trimester of pregnancy. The clonotype comes from a female donor with multiple sclerosis, enrolled in a pregnancy study.

The DNA reads TGCAGCGTTGAAGATCGAGTTGTGACTAGTGGAGATACGCAGTATTTT. This translates into CSVEDRVVTSGDTQYF. The rearrangement combines TRBV29-1 with TRBJ2-3, and possibly TRBD2, on 6 matching bases. The V end loses 0 bases and the J end loses 5 bases, and a stretch of 18 bases separates them. CDR1 and CDR2, looked up from the germline V gene, are SQVTM and ANQGSEA. Counted from cysteine to phenylalanine, this CDR3 has 16 amino acids. Of all the DNA, just the CDR3 is kept, 48 bases in frame from base 1.